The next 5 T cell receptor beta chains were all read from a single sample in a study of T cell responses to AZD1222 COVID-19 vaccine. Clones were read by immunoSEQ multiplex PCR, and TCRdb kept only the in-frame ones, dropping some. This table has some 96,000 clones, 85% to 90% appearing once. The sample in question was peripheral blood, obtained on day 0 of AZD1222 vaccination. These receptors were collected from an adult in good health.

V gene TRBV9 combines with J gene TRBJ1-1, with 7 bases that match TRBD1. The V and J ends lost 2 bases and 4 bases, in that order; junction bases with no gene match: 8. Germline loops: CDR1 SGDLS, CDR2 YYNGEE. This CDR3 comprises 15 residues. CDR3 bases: TGTGCCAGCAGCGTCACCTCGACAGGGACCACTGAAGCTTTCTTT. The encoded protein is CASSVTSTGTTEAFF.

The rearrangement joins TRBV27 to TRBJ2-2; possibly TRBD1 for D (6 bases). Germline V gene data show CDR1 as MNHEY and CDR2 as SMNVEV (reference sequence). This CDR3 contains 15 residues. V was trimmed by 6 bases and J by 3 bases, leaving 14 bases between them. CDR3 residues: CASRIGGRDTGELFF. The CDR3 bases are TGTGCCAGCAGAATTGGGGGCAGGGACACCGGGGAGCTGTTTTTT.

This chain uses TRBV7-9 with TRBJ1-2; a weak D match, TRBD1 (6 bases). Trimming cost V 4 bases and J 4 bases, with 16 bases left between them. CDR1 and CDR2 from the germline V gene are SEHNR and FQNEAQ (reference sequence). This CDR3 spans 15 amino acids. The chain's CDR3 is CASSSQGLNVYGYTF. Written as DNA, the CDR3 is TGTGCCAGCAGCTCACAGGGCCTCAATGTCTATGGCTACACCTTC.

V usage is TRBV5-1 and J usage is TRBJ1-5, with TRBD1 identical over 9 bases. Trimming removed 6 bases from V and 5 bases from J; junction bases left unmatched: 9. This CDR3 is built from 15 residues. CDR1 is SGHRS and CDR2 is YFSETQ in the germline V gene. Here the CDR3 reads CASNPHRGLDQPQHF. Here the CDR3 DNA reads TGCGCCAGCAATCCCCACAGGGGGCTGGATCAGCCCCAGCATTTT. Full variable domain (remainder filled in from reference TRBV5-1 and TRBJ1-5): KAGVTQTPRYLIKTRGQQVTLSCSPISGHRSVSWYQQTPGQGLQFLFEYFSETQRNKGNFPGRFSGRQFSNSRSEMNVSTLELGDSALYLCASNPHRGLDQPQHFGDGTRLSIL.

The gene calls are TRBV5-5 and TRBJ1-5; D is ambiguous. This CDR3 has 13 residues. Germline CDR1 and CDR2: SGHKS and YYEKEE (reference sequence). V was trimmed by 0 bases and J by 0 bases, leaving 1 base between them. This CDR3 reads CASSLGSNQPQHF. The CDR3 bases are TGTGCCAGCAGCTTGGGTAGCAATCAGCCCCAGCATTTT.